The 25 T cell receptor beta chains in this list originate from one sample, sequenced in a study of cytomegalovirus exposure and HLA in healthy donors. Primers: 60 Vbeta forward and 13 Jbeta reverse. Repertoires were generated with immunoSEQ multiplex PCR, while TCRdb's copy carries only in-frame clones and drops some. The table shows over 150,000 clones, with 55% to 80% occurring only once. Material: PBMCs. Receptors originate from a young woman in good health and CMV-seropositive.

The V and J genes are TRBV11-2 and TRBJ1-1; D not resolved. Trimming removed 5 bases at V and 3 bases at J, with 16 bases between. The CDR3 loop spans 15 amino acids. In germline, CDR1 is SGHAT, CDR2 FQNNGV. CDR3 bases: TGTGCCAGCAGCCAAGACCTCCTTCGGGACACTGAAGCTTTCTTT. Amino acid sequence: CASSQDLLRDTEAFF.

This clone was detected only once. The chain employs TRBV2 and TRBJ2-7, with a possible D match to TRBD1 (6 bases). V lost 7 bases, J lost 3 bases, and 16 bases lay in between. The germline gives CDR1 SNHLY, CDR2 FYNNEI. This CDR3 contains 14 residues. CDR3 DNA sequence: TGTGCCAGCATCAACACAGGGCTAATCTACGAGCAGTACTTC. Its protein is CASINTGLIYEQYF. The variable domain in full, with the rest retrieved from reference TRBV2 and TRBJ2-7, is EPEVTQTPSHQVTQMGQEVILRCVPISNHLYFYWYRQILGQKVEFLVSFYNNEISEKSEIFDDQFSVERPDGSNFTLKIRSTKLEDSAMYFCASINTGLIYEQYFGPGTRLTVT.

DNA of the CDR3: TGCGCCAGCAGCCCTAGCGGGGGATACGAGCAGTACTTC. Translating gives CASSPSGGYEQYF. This chain joins TRBV5-1 and TRBJ2-7, with 10 bases aligning to TRBD2. The CDR3 has 13 residues. Germline V lookup: CDR1 SGHRS, CDR2 YFSETQ. V shed 4 bases, J shed 4 bases, and the junction held 2 bases outside the gene matches.

The chain is built from TRBV27 and TRBJ2-7, with TRBD1 matching 7 bases. V was clipped by 3 bases and J by 4 bases; unmatched bases: 18. Germline V gene sequence: CDR1 MNHEY, CDR2 SMNVEV (reference sequence). The CDR3 consists of 18 residues. CDR3 sequence: CASSLKGGSPFSGYEQYF. CDR3 coding DNA: TGTGCCAGCAGTTTGAAAGGGGGCAGCCCGTTTTCTGGTTACGAGCAGTACTTC.

The rearrangement joins TRBV7-2 to TRBJ1-1, with TRBD1 matching over 10 bases. Germline assignment: CDR1 SGHTA and CDR2 FQGNSA. V shed 4 bases and J 2 bases; nucleotides not matched to a gene: 7. The CDR3 consists of 16 residues. CDR3 in amino acids: CASSSMTGGVNTEAFF. CDR3 DNA: TGTGCCAGCAGCTCGATGACAGGGGGCGTAAACACTGAAGCTTTCTTT. The variable domain in full, with the rest retrieved from reference TRBV7-2 and TRBJ1-1, is GAGVSQSPSNKVTEKGKDVELRCDPISGHTALYWYRQSLGQGLEFLIYFQGNSAPDKSGLPSDRFSAERTGGSVSTLTIQRTQQEDSAVYLCASSSMTGGVNTEAFFGQGTRLTVV.

CDR3 nucleotide sequence: TGTGCCGGGCGAGTTTCTAGCGGGAGTTTTTACGAGCAGTACTTC. Its translation is CAGRVSSGSFYEQYF. V gene TRBV21-1 combines with J gene TRBJ2-7; TRBD2, the table's D call, lacks a check against the DNA. TRBV21-1 is termed a pseudogene. This CDR3 region has 15 residues.

The chain employs TRBV6-1 and TRBJ2-7; 9 bases map to TRBD1. The CDR3 contains 15 residues. In germline, CDR1 is MNHNS, CDR2 SASEGT. The junction had 9 bases not matched to a gene; V was cut back by 3 bases and J by 6 bases. CDR3 nucleotides: TGTGCCAGCAGTGACTTTGAGGACAGGGGTAGCGAGCAGTACTTC. Translation gives CASSDFEDRGSEQYF.

This clone was found a few times. CDR3 amino acids: CASSPGQLNYGYTF. CDR3 bases: TGTGCCAGCAGCCCCGGACAGTTAAACTATGGCTACACCTTC. J is TRBJ1-2 and V is TRBV7-3; a possible D gene is TRBD1 (6 bases). The CDR3 is 14 amino acids. Germline CDR1 and CDR2: SGHTA and FQGTGA. V lost 5 bases and J lost 2, with 12 bases in between.

The chain combines TRBV5-1 with TRBJ2-5, with 9 bases lining up with TRBD2. The CDR3 runs to 16 residues. V lost 4 bases, J lost 7 bases, and 14 bases stayed unmatched. Per germline, CDR1 SGHRS and CDR2 YFSETQ. CDR3 bases: TGCGCCAGCAGCCCTTCGCGCGGGGGGGTAAGCGGGACCCAGTACTTC. Its protein product is CASSPSRGGVSGTQYF.

The sample holds a few counts of this clone. The V gene is TRBV2, the J gene TRBJ1-4; 10 bases fit TRBD1. With V trimmed by 6 bases and J by 7 bases, 5 bases remained unmatched. CDR3 length: 14 residues. Looked up from germline, CDR1 is SNHLY and CDR2 is FYNNEI. The CDR3 sequence is CASSWTGGGEKLFF. The DNA for the CDR3 is TGTGCCAGCAGCTGGACAGGGGGTGGTGAAAAACTGTTTTTT.

The chain has TRBV27 and TRBJ2-3; TRBD1 matches at 8 bases. Germline V CDR1 and CDR2: MNHEY, SMNVEV (reference sequence). The V and J ends lost 5 bases and 6 bases, in that order; junction bases with no gene match: 13. There are 16 residues in the CDR3. CDR3 in DNA: TGTGCCAGCAGTCGTCATACAGGGGGAACTGGGGATACGCAGTATTTT. Encoded protein: CASSRHTGGTGDTQYF.

This clone was counted only a few times. The DNA of the CDR3 is TGCGCCAGCAGCCCAGGGACTTTCGATGAGCAGTTCTTC. This translates into CASSPGTFDEQFF. The chain employs TRBV4-1 and TRBJ2-1; a possible D gene is TRBD2 (6 bases). Germline lookup yields CDR1 MGHRA and CDR2 YSYEKL. The CDR3 is 13 amino acids. V shed 4 bases and J shed 8 bases, with 12 bases lying between them.

The CDR3 nucleotides are TGTGCCACCAGCAGAGATCTTTGGCTTGTGGAGACCCAGTACTTC. It yields the protein CATSRDLWLVETQYF. This rearrangement joins TRBV15 to TRBJ2-5; D gene unclear. This CDR3 contains 15 residues. The germline V gene has CDR1 LNHNV and CDR2 YYDKDF (reference sequence). Trimming shortened V by 0 bases and J by 5 bases, and 13 bases separated the two germline ends.

This clone was recorded a few times. The rearrangement links TRBV30 to TRBJ2-6; unclear D gene. The ends were cut back, 8 bases at V and 0 bases at J, with 8 bases in the middle. Looked up from germline, CDR1 is GTSNPN and CDR2 is SVGIG (reference sequence). The CDR3 is 13 amino acids. CDR3 bases: TGTGCCCGCTCGGGCTCTGGGGCCAACGTCCTGACTTTC. The encoded protein is CARSGSGANVLTF. Variable domain in full (rest from reference TRBV30 and TRBJ2-6): SQTIHQWPATLVQPVGSPLSLECTVEGTSNPNLYWYRQAAGRGLQLLFYSVGIGQISSEVPQNLSASRPQDRQFILSSKKLLLSDSGFYLCARSGSGANVLTFGAGSRLTVL.

V usage is TRBV6-5 and J usage is TRBJ2-7; 7 bases are a match to TRBD2. Germline V CDR1 and CDR2: MNHEY, SVGAGI. The CDR3 extends over 11 amino acids. Trimming removed 5 bases from V and 9 bases from J; junction bases left unmatched: 4. CDR3 amino acids: CASSTSAAQYF. CDR3 DNA sequence: TGTGCCAGCAGTACTAGCGCTGCGCAGTACTTC.

This clone occurred once. This chain joins TRBV7-2 and TRBJ1-2; D might be TRBD1 (5 bases). V lost 5 bases and J lost 2, with 9 bases in between. The germline V gene has CDR1 SGHTA and CDR2 FQGNSA. CDR3 size: 13 residues. CDR3 protein: CASSAGPNYGYTF. Written as DNA, the CDR3 is TGTGCCAGCAGCGCGGGACCCAACTATGGCTACACCTTC.

Comments on this clone: At one end, the junction sequence differs from germline, possibly due to a read error. The genes are TRBV27 and TRBJ2-1; 13 nucleotides line up with TRBD2. CDR3 length: 14 amino acids. Germline V gene sequence: CDR1 MNHEY, CDR2 SMNVEV (reference sequence). The CDR3 sequence is CSAGGLAGRREQFF. The CDR3 bases are TGCTCGGCGGGGGGACTAGCGGGGAGACGGGAGCAGTTCTTC.

This rearrangement joins TRBV6-1 to TRBJ2-1; 11 nucleotides align to TRBD2. The V segment lost 5 bases and the J segment 9 bases; nucleotides outside the gene matches: 9. This CDR3 region has 15 residues. CDR1 and CDR2 (germline): MNHNS, SASEGT. The CDR3 protein is CASSPRGGTSGEQFF. CDR3 coding DNA: TGTGCCAGCAGTCCCCGAGGCGGGACTAGCGGTGAGCAGTTCTTC.

CDR3 in amino acids: CASSPGLIKETQYF. CDR3 DNA sequence: TGTGCCAGCAGTCCGGGACTAATAAAAGAGACCCAGTACTTC. The V and J genes are TRBV6-1 and TRBJ2-5; 7 bases are shared with TRBD2. The CDR3 length is 14 residues. V gave up 5 bases and J gave up 3 bases; unmatched junction bases: 6. CDR1 is MNHNS and CDR2 is SASEGT in the germline V gene.

The chain employs TRBV25-1 and TRBJ1-2; TRBD1 matches 7 bases. Germline assignment: CDR1 MGHDK and CDR2 SYGVNS. J was trimmed by 8 bases and V by 6 bases; bases with no gene match: 9. This CDR3 region has 13 residues. CDR3 nucleotide sequence: TGTGCCAGCAGGGAGGAGGGGGCGCGCGGCTACACCTTC. As protein: CASREEGARGYTF.

V usage is TRBV20-1 and J usage is TRBJ1-1; no firm D call. The V gene's germline CDR1 is DFQATT and CDR2 SNEGSKA (reference sequence). This CDR3 is built from 11 residues. V lost 5 bases, J lost 0 bases, and 4 bases lay in between. CDR3 coding DNA: TGCAGTGCTGGCCTGAACACTGAAGCTTTCTTT. Its protein is CSAGLNTEAFF.

The V gene is TRBV5-1, the J gene TRBJ1-5; weak D call: TRBD1 (5 bases). In germline, CDR1 is SGHRS, CDR2 YFSETQ. This CDR3 has 15 residues. Trimming cost V 1 base and J 6 bases, with 14 bases left between them. The CDR3 bases are TGCGCCAGCAGCTTGAGTGGAGCAAGGGGTCAGCCCCAGCATTTT. It yields the protein CASSLSGARGQPQHF.

A word on this clone: One junction end does not reproduce the germline sequence, and a read error may be involved. The chain joins TRBV7-7 to TRBJ2-2; D possibly corresponds to TRBD1 (5 bases). Per the germline V gene, CDR1 is SSHAT and CDR2 is FNYEAQ (reference sequence). CDR3 length: 18 amino acids. The CDR3 reads CASSLISGRASNTGELFF. The CDR3 bases are TGTGCTAGCAGCTTAATTAGTGGCAGGGCCTCGAACACCGGGGAGCTGTTTTTT.

V gene TRBV7-9 combines with J gene TRBJ1-2; 8 bases are shared with TRBD1. V lost 5 bases to trimming and J lost 2 bases; unmatched junction nucleotides: 7. Germline V gene data show CDR1 as SEHNR and CDR2 as FQNEAQ (reference sequence). The length of the CDR3 is 15 residues. The CDR3 reads CASSKDRVGNYGYTF. CDR3 nucleotides: TGTGCCAGCAGCAAGGACAGGGTAGGAAACTATGGCTACACCTTC.

The chain combines TRBV14 with TRBJ2-1; possibly TRBD2 for D (6 bases). Trimming pared 5 bases from V and 5 bases from J, leaving 13 bases between. The CDR3 consists of 14 residues. Germline CDR1 reads SGHDN; CDR2 reads FVKESK. CDR3 loop: CASSTRAGNNEQFF. The CDR3 DNA reads as TGTGCCAGCAGCACCCGGGCGGGGAACAATGAGCAGTTCTTC.